This section outlines one T cell receptor (beta chain) sequence together with its context. Assay used: immunoSEQ multiplex PCR; TCRdb lists only in-frame clones, some missing. The data show about 22,000 clones, around nine tenths seen once. This specimen belongs to a study of PD-L1 blockade in urothelial cancer. As for the study in general: Analyses used blood from 3 weeks (second dose) and 6 weeks after treatment start. Blood samples had a median of approximately 150,000 T cells, tens of thousands of unique TCRs, and clonality about 0.074.

Time point meaning: peripheral blood 6 weeks after treatment start. Sequencing was performed on PBMCs, taken around atezolizumab (anti-PD-L1) treatment. The sequence came from a woman aged 55-70 years with urothelial cancer.

The CDR3 sequence is CASSRAGYQPQHF. CDR3 DNA: TGTGCCAGCAGTCGCGCGGGTTATCAGCCCCAGCATTTT. The J gene is TRBJ1-5, the V gene TRBV27; D uncertain. V lost 5 bases, J lost 5 bases, and 10 bases lay in between. The CDR3 contains 13 residues. CDR1 is MNHEY and CDR2 is SMNVEV in the germline V gene (reference sequence).